This entry features one T cell receptor beta chain sequence. Measured with immunoSEQ multiplex PCR; TCRdb has only the in-frame clones, and not every one. The sample lists roughly 330,000 clones, roughly nine tenths seen once, with roughly 1.2% in the top ten. V was shortened by 1 base and J by 2 bases, with 13 bases between the two germline ends. The germline V gene encodes CDR1 SGHDT and CDR2 YYEEEE. This CDR3 region has 17 residues. The data originate from a study of cytomegalovirus exposure and HLA in healthy donors. Specimen: PBMCs. This sequence joins TRBV5-6 and TRBJ2-6; D gene uncertain. The sequence came from a woman in her thirties in good health and CMV-seropositive. CDR3 sequence: CASSLFSGRTGANVLTF. The CDR3 DNA reads as TGTGCCAGCAGCTTGTTTTCGGGCAGGACTGGGGCCAACGTCCTGACTTTC.